What follows describes a single T cell receptor beta chain. No cognate antigen has been identified for it. There are no base qualities to consult, and no much larger clone falls within one base. These data come from a study of T cell responses to AZD1222 COVID-19 vaccine (dated by TCRdb to 2020 to 2023). Background for the entire study: AZD1222 recipients given second doses at about 4 weeks or at about 12 weeks were pooled, since spike-specific TCR depth and breadth were not found to differ between the two schedules. TCR sequencing covered 233 trial participants: 200 to 220 given two doses of AZD1222 and approximately 25 given two doses of MenACWY control vaccine. Enrollment into the trials was organized by age into subgroups of 18-55, 56-69 and 70-plus years, and those subgroups contained approximately 160, 26 and 62 TCR-sequenced participants, respectively. Findings and caveats that apply to the study as a whole: Reportedly, close to half of the unique spike-specific TCRs recognized epitopes lying outside the regions that are mutated in the B.1.351 and B.1.1.7 variants. No day 14 peak-response samples were available, so repertoires were characterized only after the peak T cell response. Most participants were white British and females outnumbered males, and the authors suggested that clonal diversity may have been underestimated. A significant rise in spike-specific TCR breadth and depth was observed after two AZD1222 doses relative to day 0 and relative to MenACWY recipients. In the small 56-69-year group, the increase in depth fell short of significance, most likely because of low power. The vaccine-associated CD4 TCRs covered the entire spike protein, and the dominant responses fell in regions 160-218 and 743-854. Conclusions about previously exposed vaccinees are limited, since just five to seven AZD1222 recipients were seropositive for SARS-CoV-2 at baseline.

The CDR3 regions of human TCRbeta chains were analyzed by immunosequencing. For the original study's pipeline: Repertoire TCRs were checked for matches against a reference library of SARS-CoV-2-specific TCRs that had been generated using the MIRA antigen-specificity platform. Breadth was defined as the fraction of unique TCRs that were SARS-CoV-2-associated, and depth was defined as the fraction of total T cells that were SARS-CoV-2-associated. Using the MIRA data, every spike-specific TCR was mapped to the spike region that the TCR reacted to and assigned to either a CD4 or a CD8 class. Log10-transformed breadth and depth values were compared by one-way ANOVA with Sidak's multiple comparisons tests. What TCRdb holds here is the immuneACCESS table cut down to in-frame rearrangements. Part of the clones is not present; checked against another copy, under half of the missing clones reflect an unresolved V gene, and the others are unexplained. Clone size and the V and J calls come from that table; the DNA yielded D and trimming. Here the sample has under 100,000 clones; approximately 86% occur a single time. Together, the top ten hold approximately 7.9% of the sample.

The time point label for this specimen denotes: baseline before first vaccination. Samples from vaccinated people were obtained from the UK trials COV001 and COV002, which included a single-blind randomized controlled phase 2/3 trial of AZD1222 (ChAdOx1 nCoV-19) in healthy adults. Trial participant PBMC samples were collected at day 0 and day 28 after the second dose for TCRbeta chain sequencing. Based on the germline V gene, the CDR1 and CDR2 sequences are SGHDT and YYEEEE. The CDR3 goes from the cysteine to the phenylalanine over 14 residues. The kept DNA is CDR3 alone, 42 bases in frame from the first base. Unmatched junction bases come to 4, with V trimmed by 3 bases and J by 2 bases.

This material consisted of peripheral blood, taken on day 0 of AZD1222 vaccination. The sequence joins TRBV5-6 to TRBJ2-7, and TRBD1 aligns with 8 junction nucleotides. This TCR was recovered from an adult in good health. The DNA is as follows: TGTGCCAGCAGCTCCGACAGGGGAACCTACGAGCAGTACTTC. It translates as CASSSDRGTYEQYF.